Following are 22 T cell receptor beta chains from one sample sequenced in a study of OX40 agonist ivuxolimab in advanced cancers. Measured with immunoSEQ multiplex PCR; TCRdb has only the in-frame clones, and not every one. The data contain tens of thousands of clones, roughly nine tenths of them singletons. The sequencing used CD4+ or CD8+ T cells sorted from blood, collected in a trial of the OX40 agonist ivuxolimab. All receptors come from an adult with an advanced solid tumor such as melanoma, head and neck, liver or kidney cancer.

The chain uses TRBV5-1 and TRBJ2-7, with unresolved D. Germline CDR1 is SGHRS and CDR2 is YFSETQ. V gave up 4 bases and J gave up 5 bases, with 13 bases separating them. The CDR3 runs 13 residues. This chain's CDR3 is CASSPGSAHEQYF. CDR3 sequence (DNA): TGCGCCAGCAGCCCGGGTAGTGCCCACGAGCAGTACTTC.

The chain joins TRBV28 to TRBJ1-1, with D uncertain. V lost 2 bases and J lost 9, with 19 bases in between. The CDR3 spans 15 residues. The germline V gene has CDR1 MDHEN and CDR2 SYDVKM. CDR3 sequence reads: CASSLRRSSEGKAFF. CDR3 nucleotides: TGTGCCAGCAGTTTAAGGAGGAGTAGCGAGGGTAAAGCTTTCTTT. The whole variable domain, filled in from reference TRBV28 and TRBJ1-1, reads DVKVTQSSRYLVKRTGEKVFLECVQDMDHENMFWYRQDPGLGLRLIYFSYDVKMKEKGDIPEGYSVSREKKERFSLILESASTNQTSMYLCASSLRRSSEGKAFFGQGTRLTVV.

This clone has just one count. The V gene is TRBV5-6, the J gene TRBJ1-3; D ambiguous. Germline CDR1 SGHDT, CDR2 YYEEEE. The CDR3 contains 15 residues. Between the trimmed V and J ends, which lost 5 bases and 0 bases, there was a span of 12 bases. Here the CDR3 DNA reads TGTGCCAGCAGTAGAGGACGGGCCTCTGGAAACACCATATATTTT. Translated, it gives CASSRGRASGNTIYF.

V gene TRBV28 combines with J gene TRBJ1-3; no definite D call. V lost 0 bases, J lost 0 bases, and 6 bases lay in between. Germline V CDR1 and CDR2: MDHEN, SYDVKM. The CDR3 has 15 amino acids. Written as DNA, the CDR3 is TGTGCCAGCAGTTTATGGGCCTTCTCTGGAAACACCATATATTTT. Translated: CASSLWAFSGNTIYF.

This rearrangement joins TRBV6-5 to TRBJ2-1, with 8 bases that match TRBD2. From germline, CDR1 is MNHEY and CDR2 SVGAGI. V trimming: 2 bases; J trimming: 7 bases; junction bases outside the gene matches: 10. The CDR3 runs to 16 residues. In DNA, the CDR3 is TGTGCCAGCAGTTACAGAAGCGGGAGAGGTTTGAATGAGCAGTTCTTC. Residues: CASSYRSGRGLNEQFF.

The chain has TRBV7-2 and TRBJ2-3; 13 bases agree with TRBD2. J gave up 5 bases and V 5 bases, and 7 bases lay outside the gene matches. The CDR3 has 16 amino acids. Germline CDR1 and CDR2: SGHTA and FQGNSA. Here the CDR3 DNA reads TGTGCCAGCAGCCCGGGACTAGCGGGGCGGAAAGATACGCAGTATTTT. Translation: CASSPGLAGRKDTQYF.

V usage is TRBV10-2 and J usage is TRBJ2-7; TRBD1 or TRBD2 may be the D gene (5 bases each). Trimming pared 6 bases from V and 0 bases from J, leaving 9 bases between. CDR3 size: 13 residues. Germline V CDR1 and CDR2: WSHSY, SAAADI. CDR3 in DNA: TGCGCCAGCAGATGGGGGTCCTCCTACGAGCAGTACTTC. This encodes CASRWGSSYEQYF.

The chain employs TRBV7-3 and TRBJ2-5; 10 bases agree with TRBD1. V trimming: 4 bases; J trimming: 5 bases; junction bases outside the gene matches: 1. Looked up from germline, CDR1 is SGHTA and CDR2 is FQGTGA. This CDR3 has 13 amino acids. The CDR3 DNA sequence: TGTGCCAGCAGCTGGGACAGGGGCGAGACCCAGTACTTC. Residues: CASSWDRGETQYF.

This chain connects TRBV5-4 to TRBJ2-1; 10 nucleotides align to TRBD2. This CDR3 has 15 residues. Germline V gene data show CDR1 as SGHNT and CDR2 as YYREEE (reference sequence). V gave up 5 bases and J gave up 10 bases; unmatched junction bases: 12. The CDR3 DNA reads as TGTGCCAGCAGGGGTAGTCTAGCGGGAGAGAGGGAGCAGTTCTTC. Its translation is CASRGSLAGEREQFF. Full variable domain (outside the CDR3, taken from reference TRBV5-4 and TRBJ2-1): ETGVTQSPTHLIKTRGQQVTLRCSSQSGHNTVSWYQQALGQGPQFIFQYYREEENGRGNFPPRFSGLQFPNYSSELNVNALELDDSALYLCASRGSLAGEREQFFGPGTRLTVL.

Written as DNA, the CDR3 is TGCAGCGTTGAAGTAGGTCGTAGCGGGCCTGTCGGGGGCTACACCTTC. Its translation is CSVEVGRSGPVGGYTF. The chain employs TRBV29-1 and TRBJ1-2; no clear D gene. V lost 1 base and J 8 bases, leaving 23 bases between the germline ends. The germline V gene has CDR1 SQVTM and CDR2 ANQGSEA. There are 16 residues in the CDR3. The whole variable domain, filled in from reference TRBV29-1 and TRBJ1-2, reads SAVISQKPSRDICQRGTSLTIQCQVDSQVTMMFWYRQQPGQSLTLIATANQGSEATYESGFVIDKFPISRPNLTFSTLTVSNMSPEDSSIYLCSVEVGRSGPVGGYTFGSGTRLTVV.

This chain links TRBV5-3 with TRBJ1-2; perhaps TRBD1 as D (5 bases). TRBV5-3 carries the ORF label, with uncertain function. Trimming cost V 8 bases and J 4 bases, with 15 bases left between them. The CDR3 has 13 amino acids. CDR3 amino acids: CASSLRDGYGYTF. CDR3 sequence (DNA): TGTGCCAGCAGCCTTCGGGACGGCTATGGCTACACCTTC.

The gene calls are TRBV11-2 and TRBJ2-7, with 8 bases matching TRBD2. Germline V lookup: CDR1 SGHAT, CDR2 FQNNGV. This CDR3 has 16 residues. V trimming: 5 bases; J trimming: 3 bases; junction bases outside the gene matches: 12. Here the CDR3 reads CASSGRQRERFYEQYF. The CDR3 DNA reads TGTGCCAGCAGCGGACGACAGCGGGAGAGGTTCTACGAGCAGTACTTC.

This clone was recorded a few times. This CDR3 reads CASSLSFASGSPDIYEQYF. As DNA, the CDR3 is TGTGCCAGCAGCTTATCGTTCGCTAGCGGGAGCCCTGACATCTACGAGCAGTACTTC. The chain combines TRBV11-2 with TRBJ2-7; 10 bases fit TRBD2. The CDR3 length is 19 residues. The J segment lost 3 bases and the V segment lost 2 bases, leaving 16 bases of the junction unmatched. The germline CDR1 and CDR2 sequences are SGHAT and FQNNGV.

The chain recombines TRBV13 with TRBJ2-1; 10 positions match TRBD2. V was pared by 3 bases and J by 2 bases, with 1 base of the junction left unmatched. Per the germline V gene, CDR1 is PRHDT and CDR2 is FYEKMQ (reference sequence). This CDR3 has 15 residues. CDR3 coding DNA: TGTGCCAGCAGCTTGCTAGCGGGGGCCTACAATGAGCAGTTCTTC. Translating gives CASSLLAGAYNEQFF.

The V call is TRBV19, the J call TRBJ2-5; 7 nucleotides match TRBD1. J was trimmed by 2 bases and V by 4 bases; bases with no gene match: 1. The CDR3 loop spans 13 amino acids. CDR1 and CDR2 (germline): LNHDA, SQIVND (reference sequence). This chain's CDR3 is CASSTGQQETQYF. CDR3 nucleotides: TGTGCCAGTAGTACGGGACAGCAAGAGACCCAGTACTTC. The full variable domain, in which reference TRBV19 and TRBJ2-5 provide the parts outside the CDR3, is DGGITQSPKYLFRKEGQNVTLSCEQNLNHDAMYWYRQDPGQGLRLIYYSQIVNDFQKGDIAEGYSVSREKKESFPLTVTSAQKNPTAFYLCASSTGQQETQYFGPGTRLLVL.

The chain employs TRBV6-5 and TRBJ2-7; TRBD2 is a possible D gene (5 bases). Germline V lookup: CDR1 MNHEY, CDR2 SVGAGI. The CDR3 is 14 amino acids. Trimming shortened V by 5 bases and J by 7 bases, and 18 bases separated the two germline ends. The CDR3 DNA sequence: TGTGCCAGCAGTGGTGGACTGAACCTTTTAGAGCAGTACTTC. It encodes CASSGGLNLLEQYF.

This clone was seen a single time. CDR3 amino acids: CASSRRDREVSRYGYTF. As DNA, the CDR3 is TGTGCCAGCTCACGCCGGGACAGAGAGGTATCTAGGTATGGCTACACCTTC. J is TRBJ1-2 and V is TRBV18; 7 bases map to TRBD1. The V and J ends lost 4 bases and 5 bases, in that order; junction bases with no gene match: 16. CDR1 is KGHSH and CDR2 is LQKENI in the germline V gene. The CDR3 has 17 residues.

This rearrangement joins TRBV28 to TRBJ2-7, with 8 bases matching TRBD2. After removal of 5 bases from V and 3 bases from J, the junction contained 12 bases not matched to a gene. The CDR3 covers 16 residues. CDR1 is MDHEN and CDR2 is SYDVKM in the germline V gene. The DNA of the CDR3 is TGTGCCAGCAGTCTCACCTCTAGCGGGCAACACTACGAGCAGTACTTC. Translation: CASSLTSSGQHYEQYF.

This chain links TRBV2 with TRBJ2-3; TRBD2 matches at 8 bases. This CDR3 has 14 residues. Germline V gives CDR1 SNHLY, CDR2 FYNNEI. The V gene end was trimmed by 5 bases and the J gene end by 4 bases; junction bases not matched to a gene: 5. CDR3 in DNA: TGTGCCAGCAGTAGCGGGAGTCTGGCAGATACGCAGTATTTT. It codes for CASSSGSLADTQYF.

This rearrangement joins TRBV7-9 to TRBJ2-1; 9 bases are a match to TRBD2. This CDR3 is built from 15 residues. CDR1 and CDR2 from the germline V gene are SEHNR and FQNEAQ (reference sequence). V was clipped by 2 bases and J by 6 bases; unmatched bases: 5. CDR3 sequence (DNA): TGTGCCAGCAGCTTATCGGGTAGCGGGGGCAATGAGCAGTTCTTC. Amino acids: CASSLSGSGGNEQFF. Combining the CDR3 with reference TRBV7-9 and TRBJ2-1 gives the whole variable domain DTGVSQNPRHKITKRGQNVTFRCDPISEHNRLYWYRQTLGQGPEFLTYFQNEAQLEKSRLLSDRFSAERPKGSFSTLEIQRTEQGDSAMYLCASSLSGSGGNEQFFGPGTRLTVL.

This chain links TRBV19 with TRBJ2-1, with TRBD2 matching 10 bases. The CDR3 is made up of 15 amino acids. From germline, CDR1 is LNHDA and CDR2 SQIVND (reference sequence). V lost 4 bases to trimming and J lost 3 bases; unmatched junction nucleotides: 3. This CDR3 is CASSTSGSFYNEQFF. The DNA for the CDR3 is TGTGCCAGTAGTACTAGCGGGAGTTTCTACAATGAGCAGTTCTTC.

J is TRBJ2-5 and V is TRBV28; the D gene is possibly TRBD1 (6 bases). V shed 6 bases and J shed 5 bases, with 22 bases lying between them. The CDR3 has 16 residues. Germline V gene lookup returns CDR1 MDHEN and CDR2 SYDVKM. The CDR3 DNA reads TGTGCCAGCAGGAATGTGGGGACACCGCTACCCGAGACCCAGTACTTC. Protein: CASRNVGTPLPETQYF.